These 19 T cell receptor beta chains originate from one sample sequenced in a study of blood T cell repertoires in COVID-19. The method was immunoSEQ multiplex PCR; TCRdb's version includes in-frame clones alone and lacks a portion of them. The sample yields around 70,000 clones, around 75% seen once. What was sequenced was peripheral blood. The receptors stem from a man between 70 and 80 years old with acute or convalescent COVID-19.

The chain uses TRBV5-1 and TRBJ1-2, with TRBD1 identical over 7 bases. Per germline, CDR1 SGHRS and CDR2 YFSETQ. V was clipped by 4 bases and J by 4 bases; unmatched bases: 4. The CDR3 has 13 amino acids. CDR3 sequence (DNA): TGCGCCAGCAGCGTAGGGACAGCCTATGGCTACACCTTC. It translates to CASSVGTAYGYTF.

The gene calls are TRBV15 and TRBJ1-2, with 10 bases fitting TRBD1. Germline V gene data show CDR1 as LNHNV and CDR2 as YYDKDF (reference sequence). The CDR3 covers 16 residues. The V and J ends lost 2 bases and 2 bases, in that order; junction bases with no gene match: 5. The CDR3 coding sequence is TGTGCCACCAGCAGATCCGGGACAGGGGAAAACTATGGCTACACCTTC. It encodes CATSRSGTGENYGYTF. The whole variable domain, remainder taken from reference TRBV15 and TRBJ1-2, is DAMVIQNPRYQVTQFGKPVTLSCSQTLNHNVMYWYQQKSSQAPKLLFHYYDKDFNNEADTPDNFQSRRPNTSFCFLDIRSPGLGDTAMYLCATSRSGTGENYGYTFGSGTRLTVV.

The V call is TRBV29-1, the J call TRBJ1-2; 7 bases map to TRBD1. The CDR3 has 11 amino acids. From germline, CDR1 is SQVTM and CDR2 ANQGSEA. Germline trimming cut 8 bases from V and 5 bases from J; bases unmatched to any gene: 5. CDR3 DNA sequence: TGCAGCTACGACAGGGAGTATGGCTACACCTTC. Translated, it gives CSYDREYGYTF.

V gene TRBV7-8 combines with J gene TRBJ2-1, with TRBD2 matching over 10 bases. The V gene end was trimmed by 6 bases and the J gene end by 5 bases; junction bases not matched to a gene: 7. The CDR3 consists of 15 residues. The germline V gene encodes CDR1 SGHVS and CDR2 FQNEAQ. The CDR3 is CASRLTSGINNEQFF. The CDR3 coding sequence is TGTGCCAGCAGGTTAACTAGCGGGATTAACAATGAGCAGTTCTTC.

This clone turned up a few times. The chain couples TRBV19 to TRBJ2-5; maybe TRBD2 (7 bases). Deletions cut 6 bases from V and 0 bases from J, with 14 bases between. This CDR3 has 15 amino acids. Germline values: CDR1 LNHDA, CDR2 SQIVND (reference sequence). CDR3 nucleotides: TGTGCCAGTAGGAGGGGGGGGCCGAACCAAGAGACCCAGTACTTC. This codes for CASRRGGPNQETQYF.

This clone showed up just a few times. The chain has TRBV28 and TRBJ2-2, with a weak D call TRBD2 (6 bases). The V and J ends lost 4 bases and 3 bases respectively, with 9 bases between them. CDR3 length: 14 amino acids. In germline, CDR1 is MDHEN, CDR2 SYDVKM. The CDR3 loop reads CASSSGGHTGELFF. CDR3 in DNA: TGTGCCAGCAGTTCTGGAGGGCACACCGGGGAGCTGTTTTTT.

The chain combines TRBV27 with TRBJ1-2; tentatively, D is TRBD1 (6 bases). Germline V gives CDR1 MNHEY, CDR2 SMNVEV (reference sequence). The CDR3 totals 14 residues. V was pared by 6 bases and J by 4 bases, with 15 bases between. The CDR3 is CASRGGGSAYGYTF. The CDR3 nucleotides read TGTGCCAGCAGAGGGGGGGGCAGTGCCTATGGCTACACCTTC.

This chain connects TRBV4-2 to TRBJ2-7; 11 bases are shared with TRBD2. J gave up 1 base and V 5 bases, and 10 bases lay outside the gene matches. CDR1 and CDR2 (germline): LGHNA, YNFKEQ. CDR3 length equals 17 residues. In DNA form, the CDR3 reads TGTGCCAGCAGCGTTCAAGGGACTAGCGGCCCTTCCTACGAGCAGTACTTC. Protein sequence: CASSVQGTSGPSYEQYF.

This clone occurred a few times. The chain employs TRBV3-1 (or the pseudogene TRBV3-2) and TRBJ2-5; 10 bases are shared with TRBD1. This CDR3 contains 15 residues. J was trimmed by 7 bases and V by 0 bases; bases with no gene match: 5. The V gene's germline CDR1 is LGHDT and CDR2 YNNKEL (reference sequence). This CDR3 reads CASSQDQGTGATQYF. In DNA form, the CDR3 reads TGTGCCAGCAGCCAAGATCAGGGGACAGGGGCGACCCAGTACTTC.

This chain connects TRBV6-5 to TRBJ2-1; the match to TRBD2 covers 10 bases. Germline CDR1 is MNHEY and CDR2 is SVGAGI. The V segment lost 4 bases and the J segment 6 bases; nucleotides outside the gene matches: 6. This CDR3 has 15 amino acids. CDR3 coding DNA: TGTGCCAGCAGTTCGAGCGGGAGGGGCTTCAATGAGCAGTTCTTC. It specifies CASSSSGRGFNEQFF.

The J gene is TRBJ1-1, the V gene TRBV6-5; 7 bases map to TRBD1. Per the germline V gene, CDR1 is MNHEY and CDR2 is SVGAGI. The length of the CDR3 is 15 residues. After removal of 4 bases from V and 12 bases from J, the junction contained 17 bases not matched to a gene. The CDR3, as DNA: TGTGCCAGCAGTTTATTTCCTCGACAGGGTTTAGTTACTTTCTTT. It encodes CASSLFPRQGLVTFF.

This chain uses TRBV4-3 with TRBJ2-5, with 8 nucleotides matching TRBD1. Germline CDR1 is LGHNA and CDR2 is YSLEER. CDR3 length: 15 amino acids. Unmatched junction bases numbered 8, after V lost 3 bases and J lost 5 bases. This chain's CDR3 is CASSQNGQGGETQYF. The DNA of the CDR3 is TGCGCCAGCAGCCAGAACGGACAGGGCGGGGAGACCCAGTACTTC.

The chain uses TRBV7-2 and TRBJ2-1, with TRBD2 identical over 7 bases. The V segment lost 3 bases and the J segment 8 bases; nucleotides outside the gene matches: 10. The CDR3 runs 15 residues. Germline lookup yields CDR1 SGHTA and CDR2 FQGNSA. CDR3: CASSFGGEGRYEQFF. CDR3 nucleotides: TGTGCCAGCAGCTTTGGAGGGGAGGGCCGGTATGAGCAGTTCTTC.

This sequence joins TRBV2 and TRBJ2-1; 12 nucleotides line up with TRBD2. The CDR3 extends over 16 amino acids. V gave up 6 bases and J gave up 1 base; unmatched junction bases: 4. CDR1 and CDR2 from the germline V gene are SNHLY and FYNNEI. CDR3: CASRGTSGRSYNEQFF. The CDR3 nucleotides read TGTGCCAGCAGAGGGACTAGCGGGCGTTCCTACAATGAGCAGTTCTTC.

The V call is TRBV27, the J call TRBJ1-1, with a tentative D call TRBD1 (5 bases). Trimming pared 6 bases from V and 3 bases from J, leaving 17 bases between. The length of the CDR3 is 15 residues. Germline CDR1 and CDR2: MNHEY and SMNVEV (reference sequence). The CDR3 bases are TGTGCCAGCAGCTTCGCTGACGCAGGGTACACTGAAGCTTTCTTT. Translated, it gives CASSFADAGYTEAFF.

This chain connects TRBV7-9 to TRBJ2-7; D possibly corresponds to TRBD1 (7 bases). CDR3 length: 14 amino acids. Between the trimmed V and J ends, which lost 8 bases and 2 bases, there was a span of 16 bases. From germline, CDR1 is SEHNR and CDR2 FQNEAQ (reference sequence). The DNA for the CDR3 is TGTGCCAGCCAGGGGGGAGCGCAGCCCTACGAGCAGTACTTC. Its translation: CASQGGAQPYEQYF.

This clone turned up a few times. The chain employs TRBV23-1 and TRBJ2-7; TRBD1 matches at 9 bases. TRBV23-1 is identified as an open reading frame with a role that is uncertain. The trim removed 3 bases at V and 2 bases at J, leaving 8 bases unmatched. The CDR3 covers 16 residues. The chain's CDR3 is CASSHRLGQGAYEQYF. The CDR3, as DNA: TGCGCCAGCAGTCATCGCCTGGGACAGGGAGCCTACGAGCAGTACTTC.

The chain is built from TRBV11-1 and TRBJ2-4, with 7 bases lining up with TRBD2. The CDR3 contains 16 residues. CDR1 and CDR2 (germline): SGHAT, FQDESV (reference sequence). V lost 2 bases and J lost 10; bases outside the gene matches: 14. CDR3 bases: TGTGCCAGCAGCTTAAACCCGACTAGCTCTGGAAGTATTCAGTACTTC. Protein sequence: CASSLNPTSSGSIQYF.

The rearrangement joins TRBV4-3 to TRBJ1-5; the D is unclear. This CDR3 has 15 amino acids. Germline CDR1 reads LGHNA; CDR2 reads YSLEER. Between the trimmed V and J ends, which lost 1 base and 2 bases, there was a span of 9 bases. CDR3 nucleotides: TGCGCCAGCAGCCAAGCCCTTTCGGGCAATCAGCCCCAGCATTTT. Residues: CASSQALSGNQPQHF.